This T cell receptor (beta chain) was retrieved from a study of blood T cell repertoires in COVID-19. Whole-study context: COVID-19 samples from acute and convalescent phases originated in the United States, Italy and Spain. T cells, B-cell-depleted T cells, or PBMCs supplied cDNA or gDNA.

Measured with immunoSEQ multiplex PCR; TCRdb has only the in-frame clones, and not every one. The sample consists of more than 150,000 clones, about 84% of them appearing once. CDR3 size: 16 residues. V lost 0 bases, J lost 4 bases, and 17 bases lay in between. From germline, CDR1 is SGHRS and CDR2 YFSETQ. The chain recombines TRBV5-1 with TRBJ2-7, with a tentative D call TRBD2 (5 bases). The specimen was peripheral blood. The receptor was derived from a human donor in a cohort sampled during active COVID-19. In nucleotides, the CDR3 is TGCGCCAGCAGCTTGGCGATCGGGGTTACCGGTTACGAGCAGTACTTC. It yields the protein CASSLAIGVTGYEQYF.